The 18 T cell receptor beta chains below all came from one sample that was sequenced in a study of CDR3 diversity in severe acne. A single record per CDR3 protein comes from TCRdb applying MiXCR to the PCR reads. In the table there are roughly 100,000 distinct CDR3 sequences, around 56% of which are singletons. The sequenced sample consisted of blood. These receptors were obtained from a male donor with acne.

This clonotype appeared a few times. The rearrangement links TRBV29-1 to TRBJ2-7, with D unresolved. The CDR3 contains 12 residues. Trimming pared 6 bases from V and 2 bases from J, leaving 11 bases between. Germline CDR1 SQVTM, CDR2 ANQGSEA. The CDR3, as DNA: TGCAGCGTCAGGTCAGATCCCTACGAGCAGTACTTC. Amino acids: CSVRSDPYEQYF.

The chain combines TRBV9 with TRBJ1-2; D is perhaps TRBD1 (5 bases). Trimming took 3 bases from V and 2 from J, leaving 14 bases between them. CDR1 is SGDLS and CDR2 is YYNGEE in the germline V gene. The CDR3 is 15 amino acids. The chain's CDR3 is CASSAWPQENYGYTF. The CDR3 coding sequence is TGTGCCAGCAGCGCTTGGCCACAGGAGAACTATGGCTACACCTTC.

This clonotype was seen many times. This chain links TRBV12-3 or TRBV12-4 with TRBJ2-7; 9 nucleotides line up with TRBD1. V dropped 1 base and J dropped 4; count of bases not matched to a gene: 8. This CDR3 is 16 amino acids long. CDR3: CASSLVSTGGFYEQYF. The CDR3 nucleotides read TGTGCCAGCAGTTTAGTATCCACAGGGGGCTTTTACGAGCAGTACTTC.

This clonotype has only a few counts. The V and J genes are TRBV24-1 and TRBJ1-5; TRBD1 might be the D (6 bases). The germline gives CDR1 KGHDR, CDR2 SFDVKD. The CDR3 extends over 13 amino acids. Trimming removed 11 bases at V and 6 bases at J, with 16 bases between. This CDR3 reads CASMNREGQPQHF. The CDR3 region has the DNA TGTGCCAGCATGAACAGGGAAGGTCAGCCCCAGCATTTT.

CDR3 nucleotides: TGTGCCAGCAGTCAGACCGGGACAGGGACGGGGGAGCAGTACTTC. This sequence encodes CASSQTGTGTGEQYF. The chain employs TRBV12-3 or TRBV12-4 and TRBJ2-7, with 9 bases aligning to TRBD1. The CDR3 is 15 residues long. V lost 5 bases, J lost 7 bases, and 12 bases stayed unmatched.

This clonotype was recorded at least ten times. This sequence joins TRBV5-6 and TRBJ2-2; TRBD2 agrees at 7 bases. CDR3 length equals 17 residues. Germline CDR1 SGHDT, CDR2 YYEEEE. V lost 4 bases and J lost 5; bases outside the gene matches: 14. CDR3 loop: CASSLKGSGRDTGELFF. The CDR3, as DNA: TGTGCCAGCAGCCTAAAAGGGTCGGGGAGGGATACCGGGGAGCTGTTTTTT.

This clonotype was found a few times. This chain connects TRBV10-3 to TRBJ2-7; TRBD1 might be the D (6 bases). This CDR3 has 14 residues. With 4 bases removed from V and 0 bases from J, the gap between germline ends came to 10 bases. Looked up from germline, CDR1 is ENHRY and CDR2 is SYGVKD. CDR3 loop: CAISGGHDSYEQYF. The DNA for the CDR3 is TGTGCCATCAGTGGGGGACACGACTCCTACGAGCAGTACTTC.

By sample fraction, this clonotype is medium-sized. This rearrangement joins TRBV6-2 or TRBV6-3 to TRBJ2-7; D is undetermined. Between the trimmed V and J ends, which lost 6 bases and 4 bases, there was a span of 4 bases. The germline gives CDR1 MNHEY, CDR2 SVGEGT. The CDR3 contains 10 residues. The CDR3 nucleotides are TGTGCCAGCAGCAGATACGAGCAGTACTTC. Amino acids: CASSRYEQYF.

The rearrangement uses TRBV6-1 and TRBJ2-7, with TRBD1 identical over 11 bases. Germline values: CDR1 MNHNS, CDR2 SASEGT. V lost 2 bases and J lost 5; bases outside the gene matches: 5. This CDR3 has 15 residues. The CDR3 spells CASSESGTGGNEQYF. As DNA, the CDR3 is TGTGCCAGCAGTGAATCAGGGACAGGGGGTAACGAGCAGTACTTC.

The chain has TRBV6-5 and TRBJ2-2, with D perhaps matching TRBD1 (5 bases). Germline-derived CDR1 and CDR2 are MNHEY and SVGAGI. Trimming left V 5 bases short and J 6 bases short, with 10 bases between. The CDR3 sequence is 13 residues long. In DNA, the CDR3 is TGTGCCAGCAGTCAGTGGGGCCCCGGGGAGCTGTTTTTT. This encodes CASSQWGPGELFF.

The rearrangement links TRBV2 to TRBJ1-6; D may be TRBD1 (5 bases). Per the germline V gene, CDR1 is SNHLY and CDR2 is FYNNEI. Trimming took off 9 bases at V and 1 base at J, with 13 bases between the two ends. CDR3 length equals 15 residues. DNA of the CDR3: TGTGCCAGAGGGGACGCAAGTTCCTATAATTCACCCCTCCACTTT. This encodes CARGDASSYNSPLHF.

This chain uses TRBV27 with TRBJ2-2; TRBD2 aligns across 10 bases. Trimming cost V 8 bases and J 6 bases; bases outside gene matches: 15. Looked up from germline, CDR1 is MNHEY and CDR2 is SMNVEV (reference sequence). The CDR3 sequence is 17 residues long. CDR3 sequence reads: CASYSVAGGEGAGELFF. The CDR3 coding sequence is TGTGCCAGCTATAGTGTAGCGGGAGGCGAGGGGGCCGGGGAGCTGTTTTTT.

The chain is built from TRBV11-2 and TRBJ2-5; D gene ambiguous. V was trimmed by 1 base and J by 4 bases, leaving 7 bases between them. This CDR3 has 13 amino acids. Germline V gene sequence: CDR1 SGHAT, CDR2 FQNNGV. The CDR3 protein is CASSLGGSETQYF. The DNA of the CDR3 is TGTGCCAGCAGCTTAGGAGGTTCAGAGACCCAGTACTTC. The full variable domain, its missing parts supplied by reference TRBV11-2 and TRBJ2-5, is EAGVAQSPRYKIIEKRQSVAFWCNPISGHATLYWYQQILGQGPKLLIQFQNNGVVDDSQLPKDRFSAERLKGVDSTLKIQPAKLEDSAVYLCASSLGGSETQYFGPGTRLLVL.

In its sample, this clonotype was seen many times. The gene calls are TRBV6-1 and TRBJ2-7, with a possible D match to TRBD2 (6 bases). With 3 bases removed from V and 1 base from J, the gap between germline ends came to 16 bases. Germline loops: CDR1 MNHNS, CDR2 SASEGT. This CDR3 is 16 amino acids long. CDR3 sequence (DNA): TGTGCCAGCAGTGACAACCGGGGGTTAGTATCCTACGAGCAGTACTTC. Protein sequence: CASSDNRGLVSYEQYF.

This CDR3 is CASSHTHLGLAGEETQYF. Written as DNA, the CDR3 is TGCGCCAGCAGCCACACCCACCTTGGACTAGCGGGAGAAGAGACCCAGTACTTC. The chain links TRBV4-3 to TRBJ2-5; TRBD2 aligns across 13 bases. The germline V gene has CDR1 LGHNA and CDR2 YSLEER. CDR3 length: 18 amino acids. After removal of 3 bases from V and 3 bases from J, the junction contained 10 bases not matched to a gene.

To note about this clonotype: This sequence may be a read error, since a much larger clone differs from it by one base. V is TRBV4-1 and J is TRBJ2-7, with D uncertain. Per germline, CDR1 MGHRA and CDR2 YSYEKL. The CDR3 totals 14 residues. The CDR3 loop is CVSSRPESSYEQYF. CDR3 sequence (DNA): TGCGTCAGCAGCCGTCCAGAGAGCTCCTACGAGCAGTACTTC.

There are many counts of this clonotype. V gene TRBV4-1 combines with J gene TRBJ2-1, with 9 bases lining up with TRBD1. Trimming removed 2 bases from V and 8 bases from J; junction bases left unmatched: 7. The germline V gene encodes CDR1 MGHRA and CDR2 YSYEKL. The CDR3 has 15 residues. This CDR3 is CASSQRTGAGHEQFF. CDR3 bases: TGCGCCAGCAGCCAAAGGACAGGGGCTGGCCATGAGCAGTTCTTC.

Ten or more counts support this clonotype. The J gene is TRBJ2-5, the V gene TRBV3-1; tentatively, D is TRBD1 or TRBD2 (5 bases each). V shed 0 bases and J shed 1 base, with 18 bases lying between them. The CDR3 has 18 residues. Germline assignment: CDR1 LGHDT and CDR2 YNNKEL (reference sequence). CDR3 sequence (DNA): TGTGCCAGCAGCCAAGAAGGGGCTAGCCGGAACTTCCAAGAGACCCAGTACTTC. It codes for CASSQEGASRNFQETQYF.